The 18 T cell receptor beta chains given below trace back to one sample, sequenced in a study of radiotherapy plus CTLA-4 blockade in lung cancer. Profiled with immunoSEQ multiplex PCR; TCRdb holds only in-frame clones, not every one. The table lists approximately 110,000 clones, over 65% of them singletons. The sample was peripheral blood, taken from a patient treated with radiotherapy plus ipilimumab. The receptors come from a human donor with non-small cell lung cancer that progressed on radiotherapy plus ipilimumab. Some clones in this sample may be carry-over from other donors' samples.

V gene TRBV9 combines with J gene TRBJ1-4, with no clear D. The CDR3 contains 14 residues. Trimming pared 3 bases from V and 5 bases from J, leaving 11 bases between. CDR1 and CDR2 (germline): SGDLS, YYNGEE. CDR3 sequence (DNA): TGTGCCAGCAGCGCGTCTCTCTCCAATGAAAAACTGTTTTTT. Its translation: CASSASLSNEKLFF.

CDR3 in DNA: TGCGCCAGCAGCCCCCCGGACAGTTACGAGCAGTACTTC. Encoded protein: CASSPPDSYEQYF. The chain uses TRBV5-1 and TRBJ2-7, with D possibly TRBD1 on 6 matching bases. The germline CDR1 and CDR2 sequences are SGHRS and YFSETQ. This CDR3 comprises 13 residues. Trimming removed 4 bases at V and 4 bases at J, with 12 bases between.

This chain uses TRBV7-9 with TRBJ1-6; 8 nucleotides agree with TRBD1. V shed 5 bases, J shed 5 bases, and the junction held 8 bases outside the gene matches. From germline, CDR1 is SEHNR and CDR2 FQNEAQ (reference sequence). This CDR3 region has 16 residues. The DNA of the CDR3 is TGTGCCAGCAGCGCGGACAGGGAGATCCATAATTCACCCCTCCACTTT. Protein product: CASSADREIHNSPLHF.

The chain joins TRBV6-5 to TRBJ2-7, with D hard to call. Trimming took 0 bases from V and 5 from J, leaving 11 bases between them. The CDR3 totals 14 residues. In germline, CDR1 is MNHEY, CDR2 SVGAGI. The CDR3 reads CASSYSKGINEQYF. CDR3 DNA sequence: TGTGCCAGCAGTTACTCCAAGGGAATTAACGAGCAGTACTTC.

This clone was picked up a small number of times. The same CDR3 also results from other DNA sequences found in this sample. This sequence joins TRBV12-5 and TRBJ1-1; no firm D call. V gave up 1 base and J gave up 4 bases, with 7 bases separating them. Germline-derived CDR1 and CDR2 are LGHNT and FRNRAP. The CDR3 has 13 residues. The CDR3 DNA sequence: TGTGCTAGTGGTTTGGAAGAAGGCACTGAAGCTTTCTTT. Translating it yields CASGLEEGTEAFF.

J is TRBJ2-5 and V is TRBV4-1; 12 nucleotides line up with TRBD2. The V and J ends lost 3 bases and 0 bases, in that order; junction bases with no gene match: 5. CDR3 length: 17 residues. CDR1 MGHRA and CDR2 YSYEKL come from the germline V gene. This CDR3 reads CASSQGTSGGYQETQYF. DNA for the CDR3: TGCGCCAGCAGCCAGGGAACTAGCGGGGGGTACCAAGAGACCCAGTACTTC.

This sequence joins TRBV27 and TRBJ2-3; a weak D match, TRBD2 (6 bases). Germline V lookup: CDR1 MNHEY, CDR2 SMNVEV (reference sequence). The CDR3 is 17 residues long. The V gene lost 4 bases and the J gene lost 7 bases, with 24 bases spanning the gap. The CDR3 here is CASSSWRGTPEVNTQYF. As DNA, the CDR3 is TGTGCCAGCAGTTCCTGGAGGGGTACACCGGAGGTGAATACGCAGTATTTT.

There are a few counts of this clone. The chain combines TRBV12-5 with TRBJ2-3; 8 bases agree with TRBD2. In germline, CDR1 is LGHNT, CDR2 FRNRAP. The V gene end was trimmed by 1 base and the J gene end by 4 bases; junction bases not matched to a gene: 7. The CDR3 spans 16 residues. The CDR3 loop reads CASGLGVGGAADTQYF. The CDR3 coding sequence is TGTGCTAGTGGTTTGGGCGTCGGGGGGGCAGCAGATACGCAGTATTTT.

The rearrangement uses TRBV12-5 and TRBJ2-1; no reliable D call. The CDR3 extends over 16 amino acids. The V gene's germline CDR1 is LGHNT and CDR2 FRNRAP. The ends were cut back, 4 bases at V and 9 bases at J, with 22 bases in the middle. CDR3 nucleotides: TGTGCTAGTGGTTCAGGTACCCGAACCCGAGAGGTTGAGCAGTTCTTC. It codes for CASGSGTRTREVEQFF.

CDR3 loop: CASSLRTGGEGDTQYF. The CDR3 DNA follows: TGCGCCAGCAGCCTCCGGACAGGGGGCGAGGGAGATACGCAGTATTTT. The V call is TRBV5-1, the J call TRBJ2-3; 11 bases match TRBD1. The length of the CDR3 is 16 residues. The junction had 9 bases not matched to a gene; V was cut back by 4 bases and J by 5 bases. CDR1 SGHRS and CDR2 YFSETQ come from the germline V gene. Combining the CDR3 with reference TRBV5-1 and TRBJ2-3 gives the whole variable domain KAGVTQTPRYLIKTRGQQVTLSCSPISGHRSVSWYQQTPGQGLQFLFEYFSETQRNKGNFPGRFSGRQFSNSRSEMNVSTLELGDSALYLCASSLRTGGEGDTQYFGPGTRLTVL.

The chain combines TRBV27 with TRBJ1-6; TRBD1 agrees at 7 bases. Germline V gives CDR1 MNHEY, CDR2 SMNVEV (reference sequence). The V segment lost 2 bases and the J segment 3 bases; nucleotides outside the gene matches: 10. The CDR3 spans 18 residues. The CDR3 sequence is CASSLHPGQPFYNSPLHF. CDR3 in DNA: TGTGCCAGCAGTTTACACCCGGGACAGCCATTCTATAATTCACCCCTCCACTTT.

The V call is TRBV18, the J call TRBJ1-1; D perhaps matches TRBD1 (5 bases). Germline V gene lookup returns CDR1 KGHSH and CDR2 LQKENI. V was shortened by 3 bases and J by 2 bases, with 10 bases between the two germline ends. The CDR3 has 14 amino acids. CDR3 amino acids: CASSPREGNTEAFF. CDR3 coding DNA: TGTGCCAGCTCACCCAGGGAGGGAAACACTGAAGCTTTCTTT.

This sequence joins TRBV11-3 and TRBJ1-1; a weak D match, TRBD1 (5 bases). V lost 1 base and J 3 bases, leaving 27 bases between the germline ends. CDR3 length equals 20 residues. In germline, CDR1 is SGHNT, CDR2 YENEEA. Written as DNA, the CDR3 is TGTGCCAGCAGCTTAGCGGAAATGGAGTTCCGGGGGGACTTGGACACTGAAGCTTTCTTT. Translation: CASSLAEMEFRGDLDTEAFF.

This clone was observed once. V gene TRBV19 combines with J gene TRBJ1-5; D not resolved. Germline V gene lookup returns CDR1 LNHDA and CDR2 SQIVND (reference sequence). This CDR3 spans 15 amino acids. Trimming took off 2 bases at V and 5 bases at J, with 13 bases between the two ends. The CDR3 sequence: CASSIIRIPDQPQHF. CDR3 in DNA: TGTGCCAGTAGTATAATAAGGATTCCGGATCAGCCCCAGCATTTT.

V usage is TRBV19 and J usage is TRBJ2-3, with 7 bases fitting TRBD2. CDR1 is LNHDA, CDR2 SQIVND, per germline (reference sequence). The CDR3 has 16 amino acids. With V trimmed by 5 bases and J by 2 bases, 10 bases remained unmatched. The CDR3 DNA follows: TGTGCCAGTAGTGAAACGGGCGGGGGAGACACAGATACGCAGTATTTT. It translates to CASSETGGGDTDTQYF.

This clone was seen more than once but under ten times. The chain couples TRBV10-3 to TRBJ2-5, with 12 nucleotides matching TRBD1. V dropped 5 bases and J dropped 5; count of bases not matched to a gene: 9. The CDR3 runs 16 residues. Germline loops: CDR1 ENHRY, CDR2 SYGVKD. This chain's CDR3 is CAISPAGTGGVETQYF. As DNA, the CDR3 is TGTGCCATCAGTCCGGCGGGGACAGGGGGCGTGGAGACCCAGTACTTC.

The CDR3 nucleotides are TGTGCCAGCAGTGACCAAGGGGAATCACCCCTCCACTTT. Protein: CASSDQGESPLHF. This chain links TRBV6-5 with TRBJ1-6; TRBD1 is a possible D gene (5 bases). The germline V gene encodes CDR1 MNHEY and CDR2 SVGAGI. The CDR3 loop spans 13 amino acids. V was shortened by 5 bases and J by 10 bases, with 12 bases between the two germline ends.

The genes are TRBV6-5 and TRBJ1-2; 8 bases align to TRBD1. The CDR3 spans 14 residues. CDR1 MNHEY and CDR2 SVGAGI come from the germline V gene. V shed 7 bases and J 4 bases; nucleotides not matched to a gene: 8. CDR3: CASKLMTGAYGYTF. The CDR3 DNA reads TGTGCCAGCAAACTTATGACAGGGGCCTATGGCTACACCTTC.